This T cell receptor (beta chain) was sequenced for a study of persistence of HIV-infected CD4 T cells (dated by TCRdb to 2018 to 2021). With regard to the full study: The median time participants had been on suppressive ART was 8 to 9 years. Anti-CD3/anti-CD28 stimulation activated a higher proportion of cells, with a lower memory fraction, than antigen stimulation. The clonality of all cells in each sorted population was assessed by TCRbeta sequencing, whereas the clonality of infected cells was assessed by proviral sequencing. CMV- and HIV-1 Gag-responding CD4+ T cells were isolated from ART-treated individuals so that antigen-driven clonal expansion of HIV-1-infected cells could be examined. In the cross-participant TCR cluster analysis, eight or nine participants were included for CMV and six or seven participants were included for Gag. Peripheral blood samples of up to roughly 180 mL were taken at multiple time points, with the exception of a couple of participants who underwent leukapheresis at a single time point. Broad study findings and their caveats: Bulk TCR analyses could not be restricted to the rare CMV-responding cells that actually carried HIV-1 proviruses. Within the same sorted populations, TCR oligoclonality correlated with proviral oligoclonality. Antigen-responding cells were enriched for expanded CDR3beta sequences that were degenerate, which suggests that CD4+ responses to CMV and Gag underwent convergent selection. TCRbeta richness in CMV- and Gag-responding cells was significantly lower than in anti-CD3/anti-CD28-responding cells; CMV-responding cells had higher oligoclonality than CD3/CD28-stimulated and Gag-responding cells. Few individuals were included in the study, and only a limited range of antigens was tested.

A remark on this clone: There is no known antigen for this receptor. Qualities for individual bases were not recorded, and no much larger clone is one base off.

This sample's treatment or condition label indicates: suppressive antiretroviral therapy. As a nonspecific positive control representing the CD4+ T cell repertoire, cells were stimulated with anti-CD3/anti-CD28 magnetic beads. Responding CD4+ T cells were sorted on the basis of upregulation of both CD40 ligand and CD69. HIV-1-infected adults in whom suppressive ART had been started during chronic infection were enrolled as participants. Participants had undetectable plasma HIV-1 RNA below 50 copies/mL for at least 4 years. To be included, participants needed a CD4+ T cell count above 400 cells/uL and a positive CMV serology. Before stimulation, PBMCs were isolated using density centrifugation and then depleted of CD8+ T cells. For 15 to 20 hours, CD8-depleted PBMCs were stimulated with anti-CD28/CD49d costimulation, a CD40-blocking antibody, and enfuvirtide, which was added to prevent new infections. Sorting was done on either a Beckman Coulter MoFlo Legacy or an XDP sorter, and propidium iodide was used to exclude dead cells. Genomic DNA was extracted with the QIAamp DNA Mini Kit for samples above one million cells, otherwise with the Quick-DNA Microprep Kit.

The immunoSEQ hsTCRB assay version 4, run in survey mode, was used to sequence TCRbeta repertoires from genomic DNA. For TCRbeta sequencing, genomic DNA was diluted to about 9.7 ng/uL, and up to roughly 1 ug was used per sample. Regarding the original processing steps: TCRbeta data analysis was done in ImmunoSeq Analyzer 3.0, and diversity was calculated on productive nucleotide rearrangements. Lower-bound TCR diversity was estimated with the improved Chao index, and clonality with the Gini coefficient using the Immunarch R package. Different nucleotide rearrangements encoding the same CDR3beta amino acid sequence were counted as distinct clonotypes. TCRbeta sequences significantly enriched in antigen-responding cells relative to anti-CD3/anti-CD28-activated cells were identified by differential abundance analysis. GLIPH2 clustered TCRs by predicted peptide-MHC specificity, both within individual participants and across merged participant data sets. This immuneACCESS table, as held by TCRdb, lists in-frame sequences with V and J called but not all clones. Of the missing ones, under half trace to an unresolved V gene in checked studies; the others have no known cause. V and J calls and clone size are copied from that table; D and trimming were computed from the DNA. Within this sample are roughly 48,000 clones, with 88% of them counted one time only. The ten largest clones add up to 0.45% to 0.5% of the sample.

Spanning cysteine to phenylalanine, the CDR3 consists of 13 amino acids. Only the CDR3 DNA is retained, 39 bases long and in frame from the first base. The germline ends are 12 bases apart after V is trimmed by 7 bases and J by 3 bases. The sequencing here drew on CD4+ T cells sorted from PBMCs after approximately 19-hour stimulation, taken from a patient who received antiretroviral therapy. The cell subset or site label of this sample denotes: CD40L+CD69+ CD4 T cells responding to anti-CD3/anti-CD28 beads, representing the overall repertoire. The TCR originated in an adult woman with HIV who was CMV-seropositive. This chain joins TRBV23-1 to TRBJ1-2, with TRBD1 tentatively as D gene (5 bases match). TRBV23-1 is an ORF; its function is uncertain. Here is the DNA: TGCGCCAGCACACAGACAGTGGACTATGGCTACACCTTC. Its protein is CASTQTVDYGYTF.